This is a list of T cell receptor beta chains from one sample in a study of blood T cells in healthy people across ages. TCRdb re-derived calls from the 5' RACE reads in MiXCR, one entry per CDR3 protein. The sample records over 550,000 distinct CDR3 sequences, about 30% being singletons. Sequencing was done on a sample of blood. These receptors came from a woman aged 80 or over in good health. CDR3s include the opening cysteine and the closing phenylalanine or tryptophan. D genes are given only for firm matches. Part of the rows lack a size; the others show once, few, many or a class for expanded clones.

clone_size: many
v_call: TRBV7-3
d_call: NA
j_call: TRBJ2-1
cdr3_nt: TGTGCCAGCAGCCCGCTATCGGGACCAGGCTACAATGAGCAGTTCTTC
cdr3_aa: CASSPLSGPGYNEQFF

clone_size: many
v_call: TRBV5-1
d_call: NA
j_call: TRBJ1-2
cdr3_nt: TGCGCCAGCAGCCCTTCCGGGACAAACTATGGCTACACCTTC
cdr3_aa: CASSPSGTNYGYTF

clone_size: many
v_call: TRBV3-1
d_call: TRBD1
j_call: TRBJ1-4
cdr3_nt: TGTGCCAGCAGCCGTAAAGGGGGCGCGGATGAAAAACTGTTTTTT
cdr3_aa: CASSRKGGADEKLFF

clone_size: NA
v_call: TRBV6-2/TRBV6-3
d_call: NA
j_call: TRBJ2-7
cdr3_nt: TGTGCCAGCAGTTACGGCAGCTACGAGCGGTACTTC
cdr3_aa: CASSYGSYERYF

clone_size: NA
v_call: TRBV27
d_call: TRBD1
j_call: TRBJ2-7
cdr3_nt: TGTGCCAGCAAGTTTGGACAGGGAAACGAGCAGTACTTC
cdr3_aa: CASKFGQGNEQYF

clone_size: many
v_call: TRBV9
d_call: NA
j_call: TRBJ2-7
cdr3_nt: TGTGCCAGCAGCGCCGCCGGGGCAACAGTCGAGGAGCAGTACTTC
cdr3_aa: CASSAAGATVEEQYF

clone_size: NA
v_call: TRBV27
d_call: NA
j_call: TRBJ2-5
cdr3_nt: TGTGCCAGCAGTGCCGGGGGCGGGGAGCAAGAGACCCAGTACTTC
cdr3_aa: CASSAGGGEQETQYF

clone_size: many
v_call: TRBV29-1
d_call: NA
j_call: TRBJ1-4
cdr3_nt: TGCAGCGTTGGGGCCCAGGGCCAATCGGGAAAACTGTTTTTT
cdr3_aa: CSVGAQGQSGKLFF

clone_size: NA
v_call: TRBV11-2
d_call: NA
j_call: TRBJ2-1
cdr3_nt: TGTGCCAGCGGCAGGGCTGGGTACAATGAGCAGTTCTTC
cdr3_aa: CASGRAGYNEQFF

clone_size: NA
v_call: TRBV3-1
d_call: NA
j_call: TRBJ2-7
cdr3_nt: TGTGCCGGCAGCCAAGATTTGACAGCGACCCACGAGCAGTACTTC
cdr3_aa: CAGSQDLTATHEQYF

clone_size: once
v_call: TRBV9
d_call: NA
j_call: TRBJ1-1
cdr3_nt: TGTGCCAGCAGCGCCCTGTTAGGGGACGTGAACACTGAAGCTTTCTTT
cdr3_aa: CASSALLGDVNTEAFF

clone_size: NA
v_call: TRBV9
d_call: NA
j_call: TRBJ2-2
cdr3_nt: TGTGCCAGCAGCCCCCTGGGGGGGCCGAAGACCGGGGAGCTGTTTTTT
cdr3_aa: CASSPLGGPKTGELFF

clone_size: many
v_call: TRBV20-1
d_call: NA
j_call: TRBJ2-7
cdr3_nt: TGCAGTGCTAGCCGGGGGGCTGGATCCTACGAGCAGTACTTC
cdr3_aa: CSASRGAGSYEQYF

clone_size: few
v_call: TRBV7-8
d_call: NA
j_call: TRBJ1-5
cdr3_nt: TGTGCCAGCAGCTTAACCTCTTCAGGGTTCCGGAATCAGCCCCAGCATTTT
cdr3_aa: CASSLTSSGFRNQPQHF

clone_size: many
v_call: TRBV4-3
d_call: NA
j_call: TRBJ2-1
cdr3_nt: TGCGCCAGCAGCCGCGGGGACTCGGCCCACAATGAGCAGTTCTTC
cdr3_aa: CASSRGDSAHNEQFF

clone_size: many
v_call: TRBV20-1
d_call: NA
j_call: TRBJ1-2
cdr3_nt: TGCAGTGCGTCCCGGGGGGGGCCCTTAGATGGCTACACCTTC
cdr3_aa: CSASRGGPLDGYTF

clone_size: NA
v_call: TRBV2
d_call: TRBD1
j_call: TRBJ1-2
cdr3_nt: TGTGCCAGCAGTCACAATGGACAGGGGTACTATGGCTACACCTTC
cdr3_aa: CASSHNGQGYYGYTF

clone_size: many
v_call: TRBV5-6
d_call: NA
j_call: TRBJ2-1
cdr3_nt: TGTGCCAGCAGCTCGGAGCCTAACAAGATGGATGAGCAGTTCTTC
cdr3_aa: CASSSEPNKMDEQFF

clone_size: NA
v_call: TRBV19
d_call: TRBD2
j_call: TRBJ2-2
cdr3_nt: TGTGCCAGTAGTCCCCTAGCGGGGGATACCACCGGGGAGCTGTTTTTT
cdr3_aa: CASSPLAGDTTGELFF

clone_size: many
v_call: TRBV13
d_call: NA
j_call: TRBJ2-6
cdr3_nt: TGTGCCAGCAGCTTTCGGGACCCTGGGGCCAACGTCCTGACTTTC
cdr3_aa: CASSFRDPGANVLTF

clone_size: many
v_call: TRBV7-2
d_call: NA
j_call: TRBJ1-4
cdr3_nt: TGTGCCAGCTCGGGCAGCTCTAATGAAAAACTGTTTTTT
cdr3_aa: CASSGSSNEKLFF

clone_size: many
v_call: TRBV6-1
d_call: TRBD1
j_call: TRBJ1-6
cdr3_nt: TGTGCCAGCCAGGGGGATAATTCACCCCTCCACTTT
cdr3_aa: CASQGDNSPLHF

clone_size: NA
v_call: TRBV20-1
d_call: NA
j_call: TRBJ2-1
cdr3_nt: TGCAGTGCTAGAGTTACCCCAGGAGAGACCCAGTTCTTT
cdr3_aa: CSARVTPGETQFF

clone_size: NA
v_call: TRBV28
d_call: NA
j_call: TRBJ1-1
cdr3_nt: TGTGCCAGCAGCCCGAACAGGTTGGGGTTCTCTAAAGCTTTCTTT
cdr3_aa: CASSPNRLGFSKAFF

clone_size: NA
v_call: TRBV7-8
d_call: NA
j_call: TRBJ1-2
cdr3_nt: TGTGCCAGCAGCCAAGTCACGGGCAGTCATGGCTACACCTTC
cdr3_aa: CASSQVTGSHGYTF

clone_size: few
v_call: TRBV4-3
d_call: NA
j_call: TRBJ1-1
cdr3_nt: TGCGCCAGCAGCCAAGAGGCTATAGTTCCAGGGGCTTTCTTT
cdr3_aa: CASSQEAIVPGAFF

clone_size: few
v_call: TRBV28
d_call: NA
j_call: TRBJ2-5
cdr3_nt: TGTGCCAGCAGTCCCCAGACAGTGTTAGGAGAGACCCAGTACTTC
cdr3_aa: CASSPQTVLGETQYF

clone_size: many
v_call: TRBV3-1
d_call: TRBD2
j_call: TRBJ2-3
cdr3_nt: TGTGCCAGCAGCCCCGGACTAGATCGCACAGATACGCAGTATTTT
cdr3_aa: CASSPGLDRTDTQYF

clone_size: many
v_call: TRBV3-1
d_call: NA
j_call: TRBJ2-3
cdr3_nt: TGTGCCAGCAGCCAAGTAATTGGGGGCGGGGATACGCAGTATTTT
cdr3_aa: CASSQVIGGGDTQYF

clone_size: many
v_call: TRBV20-1
d_call: TRBD2
j_call: TRBJ2-1
cdr3_nt: TGCAGTGCTAGATTCAGCGGGGGGGCAGGGAAAAATGAGCAGTTCTTC
cdr3_aa: CSARFSGGAGKNEQFF

clone_size: NA
v_call: TRBV7-9
d_call: TRBD2
j_call: TRBJ2-2
cdr3_nt: TGTGCCAGCAGCTCTAAAGGAGCGGGGGGGCCCCACGGGGAGCTGTTTTTT
cdr3_aa: CASSSKGAGGPHGELFF